The sample holds many counts of the clone carrying this TCR beta chain. Its matching antigen is unknown. Unmatched junction bases numbered 24, after V lost 5 bases and J lost 7 bases. The CDR3 has 20 residues. Germline V CDR1 and CDR2: MNHEY, SMNVEV (reference sequence). This entry is derived from a study of T cells in Graves' hyperthyroidism and ophthalmopathy. Study-level results: Ophthalmopathy was model-predicted a median roughly 6.3 months pre-onset.

An absence of ophthalmopathy progression within 18 months meant stable Graves' hyperthyroidism. RNA transcripts were the template for amplifying TCR beta CDR3 regions. The HTBI primer set drove a first-round RT-PCR of the TCR CDR3. MiXCR, applied by TCRdb to the multiplex PCR reads, yields one record per CDR3 protein. The table lists under 650,000 distinct CDR3 sequences, around 16% of them singletons. The sequenced sample consisted of blood. The TCR was taken from a woman aged 25 to 39 with Graves' hyperthyroidism. The chain carries TRBV27 and TRBJ2-7, with 12 bases that match TRBD1. In DNA, the CDR3 is TGTGCCAGCAGTCCACTCCCTCCCGTGAAACCGGGACAGGGGGCTTGGGAGCAGTACTTC. Translating it yields CASSPLPPVKPGQGAWEQYF.